The 19 T cell receptor beta chains below come from one sample, sequenced in a study of blood T cells in healthy people across ages (dated by TCRdb to the mid-2010s). The receptor library was made with 5' RACE. The run used an Illumina HiSeq 2500. The second PCR ran for about 6 to 12 cycles and used a J-beta primer mix along with a sample-barcoded 5' primer. In TCRdb, the public reads were trimmed at Q25 with fastp and aligned with MiXCR, with productive beta chains retained. Each entry merges the rows of one CDR3 protein and shows their most common DNA and genes. The sample contains 700,000 or so distinct CDR3 sequences, 40% to 45% of them found a single time. Of the sample, 30% falls within the top ten clones. Sequencing input: blood. Every receptor here comes from a man at least 80 years old in good health.

This chain connects TRBV27 to TRBJ2-7; 10 nucleotides line up with TRBD2. The length of the CDR3 is 15 residues. The V gene's germline CDR1 is MNHEY and CDR2 SMNVEV (reference sequence). V shed 6 bases, J shed 1 base, and the junction held 6 bases outside the gene matches. CDR3 bases: TGTGCCAGCAGCCAAGGACTAGCGGTTTCCTACGAGCAGTACTTC. Translating gives CASSQGLAVSYEQYF.

The V and J genes are TRBV29-1 and TRBJ2-5; D possibly matches TRBD1 or TRBD2 (8 bases each). This CDR3 is 16 amino acids long. CDR1 and CDR2 (germline): SQVTM, ANQGSEA. The V gene lost 7 bases and the J gene lost 11 bases, with 32 bases spanning the gap. CDR3 DNA sequence: TGCAGCGCTCAGGGGGCGACAGGCGGTAGCGGGATTGAGCAGTACTTC. Translating it yields CSAQGATGGSGIEQYF.

The chain links TRBV15 to TRBJ1-2; 9 positions agree with TRBD1. The V segment lost 1 base and the J segment 4 bases; nucleotides outside the gene matches: 4. The germline V gene has CDR1 LNHNV and CDR2 YYDKDF (reference sequence). The CDR3 consists of 15 residues. The CDR3 protein is CATSRGDRDFYGYTF. CDR3 nucleotides: TGTGCCACCAGCAGAGGGGACAGGGACTTCTATGGCTACACCTTC.

The gene calls are TRBV6-1 and TRBJ1-2; possible D gene TRBD1, 5 bases. V lost 7 bases, J lost 2 bases, and 11 bases lay in between. Germline V lookup: CDR1 MNHNS, CDR2 SASEGT. The CDR3 covers 13 residues. The CDR3 DNA reads as TGTGCCAGCACAAGACAGATCAACTATGGCTACACCTTC. Protein sequence: CASTRQINYGYTF.

This clonotype was observed at least ten times. The chain joins TRBV7-2 to TRBJ2-1; TRBD2 might be the D (5 bases). This CDR3 region has 14 residues. CDR1 and CDR2 from the germline V gene are SGHTA and FQGNSA. V lost 5 bases, J lost 9 bases, and 17 bases lay in between. The DNA for the CDR3 is TGTGCCAGCAGCCCGCGGGCCTACGAGAGTGAGCAGTTCTTC. Protein sequence: CASSPRAYESEQFF.

V usage is TRBV18 and J usage is TRBJ2-1; D is undetermined. Per germline, CDR1 KGHSH and CDR2 LQKENI. V lost 2 bases, J lost 1 base, and 9 bases lay in between. The CDR3 length is 15 residues. CDR3 nucleotides: TGTGCCAGCTCACCATTCAAGGTATCCTACAATGAGCAGTTCTTC. It specifies CASSPFKVSYNEQFF.

The V call is TRBV4-2, the J call TRBJ2-7; D is unclear. The V end was cut by 6 bases, the J end by 7 bases, with 28 bases between. This CDR3 has 17 amino acids. Germline V gene lookup returns CDR1 LGHNA and CDR2 YNFKEQ. CDR3 amino acids: CASSRFTGTTGLNEQYF. The CDR3 DNA reads TGTGCCAGCAGTCGCTTTACGGGCACAACCGGCCTCAATGAGCAGTACTTC.

This clonotype occurred a few times. The chain links TRBV7-9 to TRBJ1-2; D gene uncertain. Germline values: CDR1 SEHNR, CDR2 FQNEAQ (reference sequence). V lost 5 bases and J lost 2, with 12 bases in between. The CDR3 is 14 residues long. CDR3 sequence (DNA): TGTGCCAGCAGCCCAAGCCGTAACAACTATGGCTACACCTTC. Translating it yields CASSPSRNNYGYTF.

As regards this clonotype: This clone may be a read error of a much larger clone one base away. The V call is TRBV4-2, the J call TRBJ2-7, with 10 bases aligning to TRBD2. The germline V gene encodes CDR1 LGHNA and CDR2 YNFKEQ. V dropped 1 base and J dropped 7; count of bases not matched to a gene: 10. There are 16 residues in the CDR3. CDR3 sequence: CASSQVSGGEYNEQYF. The CDR3 DNA follows: TGTGCCAGCAGCCAAGTAAGCGGGGGGGAGTACAATGAGCAGTACTTC.

This clonotype was picked up a small number of times. The genes are TRBV7-3 and TRBJ2-3; possible D gene TRBD1, 6 bases. Germline V CDR1 and CDR2: SGHTA, FQGTGA. There are 14 residues in the CDR3. V lost 5 bases, J lost 5 bases, and 14 bases lay in between. CDR3 nucleotides: TGTGCCAGCAGCGTACGGGACATTAGAGATACGCAGTATTTT. This sequence encodes CASSVRDIRDTQYF. Variable domain in full (rest from reference TRBV7-3 and TRBJ2-3): GAGVSQTPSNKVTEKGKYVELRCDPISGHTALYWYRQSLGQGPEFLIYFQGTGAADDSGLPNDRFFAVRPEGSVSTLKIQRTERGDSAVYLCASSVRDIRDTQYFGPGTRLTVL.

The CDR3 sequence: CASSSTKMKEQYF. The CDR3 nucleotides are TGTGCCAGCAGTTCGACTAAAATGAAGGAGCAGTACTTC. V and J are TRBV28 and TRBJ2-5; tentative D call: TRBD2 (5 bases). The CDR3 covers 13 residues. Per the germline V gene, CDR1 is MDHEN and CDR2 is SYDVKM. The germline V and J ends were trimmed by 4 bases and 11 bases, with 17 bases remaining between them.

The sample holds one count of this clonotype. The J gene is TRBJ1-5, the V gene TRBV7-2; D call uncertain. Germline CDR1 is SGHTA and CDR2 is FQGNSA. Trimming took off 1 base at V and 1 base at J, with 14 bases between the two ends. There are 17 residues in the CDR3. The CDR3 reads CASSLVGTPGSNQPQHF. The CDR3 DNA reads as TGTGCCAGCAGCTTAGTTGGCACCCCTGGCAGCAATCAGCCCCAGCATTTT.

The rearrangement uses TRBV15 and TRBJ1-6, with unresolved D. The germline V gene has CDR1 LNHNV and CDR2 YYDKDF (reference sequence). V was cut by 0 bases and J by 0 bases, with 12 bases left in between. CDR3 length equals 18 residues. The CDR3 here is CATSRDSPRSSYNSPLHF. Here the CDR3 DNA reads TGTGCCACCAGCAGAGATAGCCCAAGAAGCTCCTATAATTCACCCCTCCACTTT.

The chain uses TRBV27 and TRBJ2-7; unclear D gene. This CDR3 region has 14 residues. Trimming took off 6 bases at V and 1 base at J, with 13 bases between the two ends. CDR1 and CDR2 from the germline V gene are MNHEY and SMNVEV (reference sequence). The CDR3 DNA reads as TGTGCCAGCAGCCCCATGGTAGGATCCTACGAGCAGTACTTC. It translates to CASSPMVGSYEQYF.

The chain has TRBV12-3 or TRBV12-4 and TRBJ1-1, with a possible D match to TRBD1 (6 bases). Trimming stripped 5 bases from V and 3 bases from J, with 7 bases between. The CDR3 sequence is 12 residues long. The CDR3 reads CASSGGHTEAFF. DNA of the CDR3: TGTGCCAGCAGTGGGGGGCACACTGAAGCTTTCTTT.

V usage is TRBV20-1 and J usage is TRBJ2-1, with D perhaps TRBD2 (5 bases). Germline lookup yields CDR1 DFQATT and CDR2 SNEGSKA (reference sequence). The CDR3 loop spans 11 amino acids. Trimming pared 7 bases from V and 6 bases from J, leaving 10 bases between. CDR3 sequence reads: CSGVRVNEQFF. CDR3 nucleotide sequence: TGCAGTGGCGTGAGGGTCAATGAGCAGTTCTTC.

This clonotype has a handful of counts. The rearrangement joins TRBV20-1 to TRBJ2-3; D ambiguous. Germline V gene sequence: CDR1 DFQATT, CDR2 SNEGSKA (reference sequence). The CDR3 spans 15 residues. Trimming cost V 4 bases and J 1 base, with 15 bases left between them. The CDR3 DNA is TGCAGTGCTACCCGAGACTCTAAAGGCACAGATACGCAGTATTTT. Protein: CSATRDSKGTDTQYF.

The chain employs TRBV4-3 and TRBJ2-4; D is tentatively TRBD1 or TRBD2 (6 bases each). Trimming took off 3 bases at V and 1 base at J, with 16 bases between the two ends. The length of the CDR3 is 17 residues. CDR1 and CDR2 (germline): LGHNA, YSLEER. CDR3 in amino acids: CASSHLTGGVAKNIQYF. Here the CDR3 DNA reads TGCGCCAGCAGCCACTTGACAGGAGGGGTTGCCAAAAACATTCAGTACTTC.

This clonotype was detected only a few times. The V and J genes are TRBV10-3 and TRBJ2-5, with 14 positions matching TRBD2. The junction had 3 bases not matched to a gene; V was cut back by 4 bases and J by 5 bases. The CDR3 runs to 15 residues. CDR1 ENHRY and CDR2 SYGVKD come from the germline V gene. This CDR3 is CAISAGTSGSETQYF. The CDR3 nucleotides are TGTGCCATCAGTGCCGGGACTAGCGGGAGTGAGACCCAGTACTTC.